The clone carrying this T cell receptor beta chain is a singleton in its sample. Its antigen remains unknown. The sample's treatment: roughly 11-day PBMC culture with coronavirus spike peptide pools or control peptides (ViraFEST assay). Peptide-pool expansion of antigen-specific T cells preceded TCR sequencing in ViraFEST. Scientists ran DNA taken from cultured CD4+ T cells through the Oncomine TCR Beta short-read assay for sequencing. TCRdb redid the calling of the PCR reads with MiXCR, one entry per CDR3 protein. The sample has around 13,000 distinct CDR3 sequences, 25% to 30% seen once. These data come from a study of vaccination and CD4 T cells after COVID-19. This TCR was recovered from a human donor who received a COVID-19 vaccine. The sequences come from CD4+ T cells from blood, cultured in vitro, collected before SARS-CoV-2 vaccination.

The CDR3 reads CASSRASYGGSDTQYF. CDR3 DNA sequence: TGTGCCAGCAGCCGGGCCTCCTACGGGGGCTCAGATACGCAGTATTTT. The rearrangement uses TRBV12-3 or TRBV12-4 and TRBJ2-3; D possibly uses TRBD1 or TRBD2 (6 bases each). Trimming shortened V by 6 bases and J by 4 bases, and 20 bases separated the two germline ends. This CDR3 contains 16 residues.